The rows below give T cell receptor beta chains drawn from one sample of a study of T cells in Graves' hyperthyroidism and ophthalmopathy. TCRdb re-called the multiplex PCR reads through MiXCR, storing one row per CDR3 protein. The sample has approximately 300,000 distinct CDR3 sequences; over 15% are singletons. The specimen sequenced was blood. The receptors come from a woman in her sixties or seventies with Graves' ophthalmopathy. Both conserved end residues are trimmed from each CDR3.

j_call v_call cdr3_aa
TRBJ2-2 TRBV12-5 ASGLVPHNSGGAGELF
TRBJ2-2 TRBV9 ASSSGGPIGELF
TRBJ2-5 TRBV5-4 ASSSRTALGETQY
TRBJ1-4 TRBV6-9 ASSASREFFREKLF
TRBJ2-7 TRBV27 ASRGAGTGVHEQY
TRBJ2-3 TRBV7-9 ASSPDGTRTDTQY
TRBJ2-7 TRBV18 ASSPPRGEGGEQY
TRBJ1-5 TRBV12-5 ASGLGDQPQH
TRBJ1-4 TRBV18 ASSPDRVNEKLF
TRBJ2-7 TRBV18 ASSPLRGAINEQY